Following are 32 T cell receptor beta chains from one sample sequenced in a study of T cell repertoires in cytomegalovirus infection. A single record per CDR3 protein comes from TCRdb applying MiXCR to the reads. The profile shows some 700,000 distinct CDR3 sequences, about a third of them singletons. Material for sequencing was PBMCs. These receptors all come from a human donor in good health (CMV status not recorded). Some clones in this sample may be carry-over from other donors' samples.

The rearrangement uses TRBV5-4 and TRBJ2-3; 9 bases map to TRBD2. Germline V CDR1 and CDR2: SGHNT, YYREEE (reference sequence). The CDR3 runs to 15 residues. V lost 4 bases, J lost 3 bases, and 6 bases stayed unmatched. This CDR3 is CASSRREGHTDTQYF. The CDR3 DNA reads TGTGCCAGCAGCCGGCGGGAGGGCCATACAGATACGCAGTATTTT. Variable domain in full (rest from reference TRBV5-4 and TRBJ2-3): ETGVTQSPTHLIKTRGQQVTLRCSSQSGHNTVSWYQQALGQGPQFIFQYYREEENGRGNFPPRFSGLQFPNYSSELNVNALELDDSALYLCASSRREGHTDTQYFGPGTRLTVL.

This clonotype appeared a single time. Since a much larger clone is just one base distant, this may be a read error. The chain links TRBV12-3 or TRBV12-4 to TRBJ1-1; tentatively, D is TRBD1 (5 bases). V lost 2 bases, J lost 6 bases, and 13 bases lay in between. CDR3 length: 14 amino acids. The CDR3 nucleotides read TGTGCCAGCAGTTTAAAGGGACGGATGGCTGAAGCTTTCTTT. It is translated as CASSLKGRMAEAFF.

At least ten counts were recorded for this clonotype. The chain employs TRBV7-2 and TRBJ2-7; TRBD1 matches 7 bases. CDR3 length equals 14 residues. CDR1 and CDR2 from the germline V gene are SGHTA and FQGNSA. Trimming removed 5 bases from V and 4 bases from J; junction bases left unmatched: 8. The CDR3 region is CASSRQGGGYEQYF. DNA for the CDR3: TGTGCCAGCAGCCGACAGGGTGGAGGATACGAGCAGTACTTC.

This clonotype showed up just a few times. The gene calls are TRBV28 and TRBJ1-1; the D gene is possibly TRBD1 (6 bases). Trimming stripped 7 bases from V and 5 bases from J, with 20 bases between. The CDR3 totals 15 residues. Germline CDR1 is MDHEN and CDR2 is SYDVKM. As DNA, the CDR3 is TGTGCCAGCACTTCCTCCGGGGGGGCGCGGACTGAAGCTTTCTTT. As protein: CASTSSGGARTEAFF. The full variable domain, completed using reference TRBV28 and TRBJ1-1, is DVKVTQSSRYLVKRTGEKVFLECVQDMDHENMFWYRQDPGLGLRLIYFSYDVKMKEKGDIPEGYSVSREKKERFSLILESASTNQTSMYLCASTSSGGARTEAFFGQGTRLTVV.

This clonotype showed up just a few times. The chain combines TRBV28 with TRBJ2-7; no definite D call. Germline loops: CDR1 MDHEN, CDR2 SYDVKM. The CDR3 sequence is 14 residues long. Trimming left V 3 bases short and J 2 bases short, with 11 bases between. This CDR3 reads CASSFRKIPYEQYF. In nucleotides, the CDR3 is TGTGCCAGCAGTTTCCGTAAAATTCCCTACGAGCAGTACTTC.

The rearrangement uses TRBV19 and TRBJ1-1; the D gene is possibly TRBD1 (6 bases). V was clipped by 0 bases and J by 1 base, with 6 bases between them. CDR3 length equals 14 residues. Germline V gene data show CDR1 as LNHDA and CDR2 as SQIVND (reference sequence). CDR3 residues: CASSIEGGNTEAFF. The CDR3, as DNA: TGTGCCAGTAGTATAGAAGGGGGGAACACTGAAGCTTTCTTT.

V usage is TRBV27 and J usage is TRBJ1-2, with TRBD1 identical over 7 bases. CDR1 and CDR2 (germline): MNHEY, SMNVEV (reference sequence). CDR3 size: 15 residues. The trim removed 6 bases at V and 7 bases at J, leaving 14 bases unmatched. The CDR3 DNA reads TGTGCCAGCAGCCCACTCCTAACAGGGGTTGGTGGCTACACCTTC. Its translation: CASSPLLTGVGGYTF.

This clonotype has ten or more counts. The V gene is TRBV7-9, the J gene TRBJ1-1; 7 bases match TRBD1. Germline assignment: CDR1 SEHNR and CDR2 FQNEAQ (reference sequence). Trimming at V came to 3 bases and at J to 3 bases, leaving 4 bases not matched to a gene. The CDR3 has 14 amino acids. In DNA form, the CDR3 reads TGTGCCAGCAGCTTGGGACAGCTTGACACTGAAGCTTTCTTT. This translates into CASSLGQLDTEAFF. Supplemented by reference TRBV7-9 and TRBJ1-1, the full variable domain reads DTGVSQNPRHKITKRGQNVTFRCDPISEHNRLYWYRQTLGQGPEFLTYFQNEAQLEKSRLLSDRFSAERPKGSFSTLEIQRTEQGDSAMYLCASSLGQLDTEAFFGQGTRLTVV.

This chain joins TRBV19 and TRBJ2-1; D possibly uses TRBD1 or TRBD2 (5 bases each). Trimming left V 7 bases short and J 8 bases short, with 24 bases between. The CDR3 contains 16 residues. Germline V CDR1 and CDR2: LNHDA, SQIVND (reference sequence). The CDR3, as DNA: TGTGCCAGTACCAGACCCGGGACCCCCGCACCAGATGAGCAGTTCTTC. This codes for CASTRPGTPAPDEQFF.

This chain connects TRBV19 to TRBJ1-1, with TRBD1 as a possible D gene (6 bases). The length of the CDR3 is 15 residues. The ends were cut back, 4 bases at V and 0 bases at J, with 12 bases in the middle. Germline V CDR1 and CDR2: LNHDA, SQIVND (reference sequence). CDR3 bases: TGTGCCAGTAGTACGTCAGGGGCCATGAACACTGAAGCTTTCTTT. It codes for CASSTSGAMNTEAFF.

The chain couples TRBV4-1 to TRBJ2-2, with TRBD1 as a possible D gene (6 bases). The CDR3 loop spans 14 amino acids. Deletions cut 3 bases from V and 4 bases from J, with 9 bases between. Germline values: CDR1 MGHRA, CDR2 YSYEKL. The CDR3 here is CASSQRGGTGELFF. CDR3 nucleotide sequence: TGCGCCAGCAGCCAGAGAGGGGGCACCGGGGAGCTGTTTTTT.

This clonotype showed up just a few times. The rearrangement joins TRBV11-2 to TRBJ2-1, with TRBD1 matching over 8 bases. V shed 4 bases and J 7 bases; nucleotides not matched to a gene: 3. CDR3 length: 13 amino acids. CDR1 and CDR2 from the germline V gene are SGHAT and FQNNGV. The CDR3 nucleotides read TGTGCCAGCAGCTCGGACAGGGCGAATGAGCAGTTCTTC. It encodes CASSSDRANEQFF.

A few counts support this clonotype. The rearrangement joins TRBV20-1 to TRBJ2-3, with D possibly being TRBD2 (5 bases). Trimming stripped 5 bases from V and 0 bases from J, with 15 bases between. Germline V CDR1 and CDR2: DFQATT, SNEGSKA (reference sequence). The length of the CDR3 is 15 residues. The CDR3 loop is CSADTVGGSTDTQYF. CDR3 nucleotides: TGCAGTGCTGACACCGTGGGCGGGAGCACAGATACGCAGTATTTT.

There are a few counts of this clonotype. CDR3 loop: CSARAGGLEQYF. CDR3 nucleotide sequence: TGCAGTGCTAGAGCAGGGGGACTCGAGCAGTACTTC. The chain is built from TRBV20-1 and TRBJ2-7; tentatively, D is TRBD1 (7 bases). The CDR3 totals 12 residues. Germline loops: CDR1 DFQATT, CDR2 SNEGSKA (reference sequence). V was trimmed by 1 base and J by 6 bases, leaving 10 bases between them.

The J gene is TRBJ1-2, the V gene TRBV6-1; the D gene is possibly TRBD1 (5 bases). This CDR3 comprises 16 residues. CDR1 is MNHNS and CDR2 is SASEGT in the germline V gene. The germline V and J ends were trimmed by 5 bases and 0 bases, with 16 bases remaining between them. The CDR3: CASSYDRFEANYGYTF. CDR3 in DNA: TGTGCCAGCAGTTACGACAGATTTGAAGCTAACTATGGCTACACCTTC.

This chain connects TRBV28 to TRBJ2-2; 8 bases are a match to TRBD1. After removal of 5 bases from V and 4 bases from J, the junction contained 12 bases not matched to a gene. The CDR3 consists of 17 residues. The germline CDR1 and CDR2 sequences are MDHEN and SYDVKM. The CDR3 DNA sequence: TGTGCCAGCAGTCGACTCAGGGGGCGCTTGGGCACCGGGGAGCTGTTTTTT. Its translation is CASSRLRGRLGTGELFF.

The chain carries TRBV4-1 and TRBJ1-6; no firm D call. V gave up 1 base and J gave up 1 base, with 8 bases separating them. CDR3 size: 16 residues. The germline V gene has CDR1 MGHRA and CDR2 YSYEKL. The CDR3 nucleotides are TGCGCCAGCAGCCAAGCTCGGCAGTCCTATAATTCACCCCTCCACTTT. Protein sequence: CASSQARQSYNSPLHF.

This clonotype was counted ten times or more. The V and J genes are TRBV27 and TRBJ1-1; D not resolved. The V end lost 6 bases, the J end lost 4 bases, and 15 bases lay between the germline ends. CDR3 length equals 14 residues. CDR1 is MNHEY and CDR2 is SMNVEV in the germline V gene (reference sequence). CDR3 sequence (DNA): TGTGCCAGCAGACCGGCATCGGTGGTCACTGAAGCTTTCTTT. Translated, it gives CASRPASVVTEAFF.

This chain links TRBV15 with TRBJ1-1; no clear D. V shed 1 base and J shed 5 bases, with 5 bases lying between them. Looked up from germline, CDR1 is LNHNV and CDR2 is YYDKDF (reference sequence). This CDR3 is 12 amino acids long. The CDR3 DNA is TGTGCCACCAGCAGAGGCCGGACTGAAGCTTTCTTT. Amino acid sequence: CATSRGRTEAFF.

The gene calls are TRBV28 and TRBJ1-2; D gene ambiguous. The CDR3 contains 13 residues. Germline loops: CDR1 MDHEN, CDR2 SYDVKM. Trimming shortened V by 4 bases and J by 4 bases, and 10 bases separated the two germline ends. DNA for the CDR3: TGTGCCAGCAGTTCCTGGATATCCTATGGCTACACCTTC. Translating it yields CASSSWISYGYTF.

The rearrangement joins TRBV6-2 or TRBV6-3 to TRBJ2-2; tentative D call: TRBD2 (7 bases). Trimming pared 4 bases from V and 4 bases from J, leaving 13 bases between. The CDR3 sequence is 15 residues long. CDR1 is MNHEY, CDR2 SVGEGT, per germline. The CDR3 reads CASSSYREGTGELFF. The CDR3 DNA follows: TGTGCCAGCAGTTCATACAGGGAGGGCACCGGGGAGCTGTTTTTT.

The V and J genes are TRBV28 and TRBJ2-7; 8 bases match TRBD1. This CDR3 contains 17 residues. Trimming removed 6 bases from V and 0 bases from J; junction bases left unmatched: 13. Germline CDR1 MDHEN, CDR2 SYDVKM. This CDR3 is CASSSAWTGTSSYEQYF. CDR3 in DNA: TGTGCCAGCAGCTCCGCCTGGACAGGGACAAGCTCCTACGAGCAGTACTTC.

A remark on this clonotype: No conserved phenylalanine or tryptophan ends this CDR3, so it is likely a read error. The chain joins TRBV6-1 to TRBJ1-2; unclear D gene. Trimming pared 10 bases from V and 4 bases from J, leaving 16 bases between. The CDR3 has 13 residues. Germline V gene data show CDR1 as MNHNS and CDR2 as SASEGT. The CDR3 sequence is CANSADPFYGYTL. CDR3 bases: TGTGCCAACTCCGCTGACCCGTTCTATGGCTACACCTTA.

CDR3 amino acids: CASRMIGYTF. The CDR3 DNA sequence: TGTGCCAGCAGGATGATTGGCTACACCTTC. This chain uses TRBV28 with TRBJ1-2; D unclear. The CDR3 runs 10 residues. Germline lookup yields CDR1 MDHEN and CDR2 SYDVKM. Trimming shortened V by 6 bases and J by 7 bases, and 6 bases separated the two germline ends.

This sequence joins TRBV7-9 and TRBJ1-5, with D possibly matching TRBD1 (6 bases). From germline, CDR1 is SEHNR and CDR2 FQNEAQ (reference sequence). The V and J ends lost 5 bases and 7 bases respectively, with 21 bases between them. The CDR3 sequence is 16 residues long. CDR3: CASSPTGAAGAQPQHF. CDR3 nucleotides: TGTGCCAGCAGCCCGACCGGGGCAGCGGGGGCACAGCCCCAGCATTTT.

About this clonotype: A read error may be the cause here, since a much bigger clone is one base away. The J gene is TRBJ2-5, the V gene TRBV7-2; either TRBD1 or TRBD2 may fit D (5 bases each). This CDR3 spans 11 amino acids. CDR1 is SGHTA, CDR2 FQGNSA, per germline. CDR3 sequence: CAGSPGASQYF. The DNA of the CDR3 is TGTGCCGGCAGCCCCGGGGCCAGCCAGTACTTC.

The genes are TRBV6-1 and TRBJ2-2; D call uncertain. CDR3 size: 13 residues. Trimming stripped 5 bases from V and 8 bases from J, with 12 bases between. Germline-derived CDR1 and CDR2 are MNHNS and SASEGT. The CDR3 loop reads CASSLLRLGELFF. CDR3 in DNA: TGTGCCAGCAGTCTTCTCAGGCTAGGGGAGCTGTTTTTT.

The rearrangement joins TRBV11-2 to TRBJ2-7; D not certain. Trimming cost V 0 bases and J 0 bases, with 15 bases left between them. The V gene's germline CDR1 is SGHAT and CDR2 FQNNGV. There are 17 residues in the CDR3. The CDR3 DNA sequence: TGTGCCAGCAGCTTAGAGCGTTTGCGACGTCGCTCCTACGAGCAGTACTTC. It is translated as CASSLERLRRRSYEQYF.

J is TRBJ1-5 and V is TRBV12-3 or TRBV12-4, with a tentative D call TRBD1 (6 bases). CDR3 length: 15 amino acids. The V and J ends lost 6 bases and 2 bases respectively, with 14 bases between them. The CDR3 loop is CASRQGLEGNQPQHF. Written as DNA, the CDR3 is TGTGCCAGCAGACAGGGTTTGGAGGGCAATCAGCCCCAGCATTTT.

Here the CDR3 reads CASSMSGGPYEQYF. In nucleotides, the CDR3 is TGTGCCAGTAGTATGTCGGGAGGACCCTACGAGCAGTACTTC. This chain uses TRBV19 with TRBJ2-7, with TRBD2 identical over 7 bases. V dropped 3 bases and J dropped 2; count of bases not matched to a gene: 4. The germline V gene has CDR1 LNHDA and CDR2 SQIVND (reference sequence). The CDR3 is 14 amino acids.

In this sample, this clonotype turned up a few times. The V call is TRBV24-1, the J call TRBJ2-1, with 9 bases lining up with TRBD1. Germline V gene lookup returns CDR1 KGHDR and CDR2 SFDVKD. Trimming cost V 5 bases and J 8 bases; bases outside gene matches: 18. CDR3 size: 18 residues. CDR3 protein: CATSGRLKQGASFHEQFF. The DNA for the CDR3 is TGTGCCACCAGTGGCCGCCTGAAACAGGGGGCGAGTTTCCATGAGCAGTTCTTC.

The V call is TRBV7-8, the J call TRBJ1-1; D possibly corresponds to TRBD1 (5 bases). Trimming pared 1 base from V and 7 bases from J, leaving 10 bases between. Looked up from germline, CDR1 is SGHVS and CDR2 is FQNEAQ. CDR3 length equals 13 residues. The CDR3 sequence: CASSLVRDGEAFF. The CDR3 DNA reads as TGTGCCAGCAGCTTAGTCAGGGACGGTGAAGCTTTCTTT.